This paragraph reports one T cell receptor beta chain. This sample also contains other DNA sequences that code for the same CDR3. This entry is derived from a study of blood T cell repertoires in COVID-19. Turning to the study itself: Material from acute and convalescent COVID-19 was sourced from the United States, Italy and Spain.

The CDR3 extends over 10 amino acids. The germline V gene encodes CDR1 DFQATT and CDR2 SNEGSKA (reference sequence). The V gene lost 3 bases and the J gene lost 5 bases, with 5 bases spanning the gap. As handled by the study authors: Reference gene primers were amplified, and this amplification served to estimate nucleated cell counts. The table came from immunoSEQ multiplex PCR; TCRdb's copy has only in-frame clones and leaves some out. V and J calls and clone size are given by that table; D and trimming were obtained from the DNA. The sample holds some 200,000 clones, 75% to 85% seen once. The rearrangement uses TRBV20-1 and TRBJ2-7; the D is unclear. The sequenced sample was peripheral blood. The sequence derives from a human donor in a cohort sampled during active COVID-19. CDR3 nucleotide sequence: TGCAGTGCTAGCAGGAACGAGCAGTACTTC. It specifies CSASRNEQYF.